This is a list of T cell receptor beta chains from one sample in a study of shared clonotypes between healthy human individuals. The data were produced by immunoSEQ multiplex PCR, yet TCRdb's version contains in-frame clones alone and is incomplete. The repertoire includes roughly 1,500,000 clones, around 98.5% of them detected once, and about 0.35% sits in the top ten. The sample taken for sequencing was naive CD4+ T cells sorted from blood. Every receptor here comes from a young man in good health. Both conserved end residues are trimmed from each CDR3.

v_gene	j_gene	CDR3aa
TRBV27	TRBJ2-5	ATALTNRGAQETQY
TRBV10-3	TRBJ2-7	AIRDSQSSYEQY
TRBV18	TRBJ1-3	ASSPLQALTRSRTGNTIY
TRBV7-9	TRBJ2-1	ASVEGAGNEQF
TRBV30	TRBJ1-5	AWSEGGQQPQH
TRBV6-5	TRBJ2-5	ASSSLLATEAQY
TRBV5-5	TRBJ2-3	ASSLLEGLSTDTQY
TRBV5-5	TRBJ1-1	ASSLAGSMNTEAF
TRBV28	TRBJ2-7	ASSLPGLQTYEQY
TRBV6-1	TRBJ2-6	ASSESGVSGANVLT
TRBV21-1	TRBJ2-5	ASSNVPARGTSGRFRQETQY
TRBV19	TRBJ2-1	ASSTSGEGRRNEQF
TRBV18	TRBJ2-3	ASSIKGGPTDTQY
TRBV7-9	TRBJ2-1	ASRPKGGPAYNEQF
TRBV5-4	TRBJ2-5	ASSQHDREETQY
TRBV12-5	TRBJ2-3	ASGPESADTQY
TRBV7-6	TRBJ1-3	ASSLSGGSGNTIY
TRBV6-6	TRBJ2-5	ASTPKDQETQY
TRBV7-9	TRBJ2-7	ASSLWVSYEQY
TRBV9	TRBJ2-3	ASRPSASSTDTQY
TRBV30	TRBJ2-7	AWERSGVREQY
TRBV5-1	TRBJ2-5	ASSPAIGEETQY
TRBV9	TRBJ2-3	ASSLVTSGSDTQY
TRBV5-6	TRBJ1-5	ASSFRSNQPQH
TRBV18	TRBJ1-1	ASSRLPSGGWGTEAF
TRBV18	TRBJ2-7	ASSPGFSGLEREQY
TRBV5-5	TRBJ1-1	ASSSFPTEITTNTEAF
TRBV30	TRBJ2-2	AWGTTELF
TRBV7-9	TRBJ1-4	ASSVWTGGREKLF
TRBV7-9	TRBJ2-7	ASSRYRGVSYEQY
TRBV29-1	TRBJ2-5	SVAPGAGGTQY
TRBV5-1	TRBJ2-1	ASSTPGTREASYNEQF
TRBV11-3	TRBJ2-7	ASSFPHVTYEQY
TRBV12-5	TRBJ1-1	ASGLVLGSGTEAF
TRBV20-1	TRBJ1-5	SADRGQPQH
TRBV9	TRBJ1-3	ASSGGVPLSRNTIY
TRBV9	TRBJ2-2	ASSVGVAFTGELF
TRBV13	TRBJ2-1	ASSLDQPGEQF
TRBV5-4	TRBJ1-1	ASTPGNTEAF
TRBV6-6	TRBJ2-3	ASSTPATDTQY
TRBV10-1	TRBJ2-2	ASQASNTGELF
TRBV18	TRBJ2-2	ASSPWVAGATGELF
TRBV27	TRBJ2-2	ASSLFAASGTGELF
TRBV4-1	TRBJ2-3	ASSQQPGPSTDTQY
TRBV7-2	TRBJ1-3	ASSLGRQGPTIY
TRBV30	TRBJ2-5	AWRLTGQGVASQY
TRBV19	TRBJ2-2	ASSIKVRAGRHTGELF
TRBV10-1	TRBJ2-5	ASSRTISETQY
TRBV11-3	TRBJ2-5	ASSWGAEPQETQY
TRBV7-2	TRBJ2-7	ATMERTSGSYEQY
TRBV5-1	TRBJ2-7	ASATDASHSYEQY
TRBV7-9	TRBJ2-1	ASSAPLASYNEQF
TRBV11-2	TRBJ2-7	ASSSTSLAYEQY
TRBV7-9	TRBJ1-5	ASSLAGSSDQPQH
TRBV28	TRBJ2-2	ASSPPGQATGELF
TRBV9	TRBJ1-4	ASSVDRGGEKLF
TRBV5-4	TRBJ2-7	ASSGSPASGSY
TRBV6-5	TRBJ1-2	ASSSRTGLGIGYT
TRBV7-6	TRBJ2-1	ASSLRGVNEQF